These 14 T cell receptor beta chains came from one sample sequenced in a study of cytomegalovirus exposure and HLA in healthy donors (dated 2017 in TCRdb). The library was produced with the immunoSEQ multiplex PCR assay. A mixture of 60 forward primers for TCR Vbeta segments and 13 reverse primers for TCR Jbeta segments was used in the multiplex PCR. TCRdb's version of the immuneACCESS table is confined to in-frame rearrangements and falls short of the full clone set. An unresolved V gene accounts for under half of the shortfall where checked; the remainder is of unknown origin. This sample has 150,000 to 200,000 clones in its table, and roughly 80% of those were observed once. 4.5% to 7.5% of the sample goes to the ten largest clones. The sample comprised PBMCs. Every receptor here comes from a woman in her twenties or thirties in good health and CMV-seropositive.

This clone was seen a single time. This chain uses TRBV2 with TRBJ1-2; D possibly corresponds to TRBD1 (6 bases). Germline CDR1 is SNHLY and CDR2 is FYNNEI. With 6 bases removed from V and 6 bases from J, the gap between germline ends came to 17 bases. This CDR3 spans 14 amino acids. DNA for the CDR3: TGTGCCAGCAGGGTGGGACAAGTTTTAAATGGCTACACCTTC. This codes for CASRVGQVLNGYTF. The full variable domain, rest sourced from reference TRBV2 and TRBJ1-2, is EPEVTQTPSHQVTQMGQEVILRCVPISNHLYFYWYRQILGQKVEFLVSFYNNEISEKSEIFDDQFSVERPDGSNFTLKIRSTKLEDSAMYFCASRVGQVLNGYTFGSGTRLTVV.

The chain employs TRBV28 and TRBJ2-7, with TRBD2 matching 12 bases. The CDR3 covers 18 residues. The germline V gene encodes CDR1 MDHEN and CDR2 SYDVKM. V lost 3 bases and J lost 2; bases outside the gene matches: 11. CDR3 amino acids: CASSLFAGLAGMTYEQYF. CDR3 sequence (DNA): TGTGCCAGCAGTTTGTTCGCAGGACTAGCGGGGATGACCTACGAGCAGTACTTC. The full variable domain, its missing parts supplied by reference TRBV28 and TRBJ2-7, is DVKVTQSSRYLVKRTGEKVFLECVQDMDHENMFWYRQDPGLGLRLIYFSYDVKMKEKGDIPEGYSVSREKKERFSLILESASTNQTSMYLCASSLFAGLAGMTYEQYFGPGTRLTVT.

V is TRBV5-1 and J is TRBJ2-1; possibly TRBD2 for D (7 bases). Trimming took off 6 bases at V and 8 bases at J, with 18 bases between the two ends. Germline loops: CDR1 SGHRS, CDR2 YFSETQ. The CDR3 length is 14 residues. Here the CDR3 reads CASMEGGGPDEQFF. CDR3 nucleotide sequence: TGCGCCAGCATGGAAGGGGGGGGGCCGGATGAGCAGTTCTTC.

This rearrangement joins TRBV19 to TRBJ1-5; TRBD1 matches at 7 bases. V lost 8 bases, J lost 4 bases, and 8 bases stayed unmatched. This CDR3 is built from 14 residues. The germline CDR1 and CDR2 sequences are LNHDA and SQIVND (reference sequence). The CDR3 DNA reads TGTGCCAGTGGACCCGGGACAGAAAATCAGCCCCAGCATTTT. It specifies CASGPGTENQPQHF.

The chain couples TRBV7-9 to TRBJ1-2; no firm D call. CDR1 is SEHNR, CDR2 FQNEAQ, per germline (reference sequence). V lost 5 bases and J lost 4, with 14 bases in between. CDR3 size: 14 residues. CDR3 region: CASSPPIRAYGYTF. As DNA, the CDR3 is TGTGCCAGCAGCCCGCCGATTCGAGCCTATGGCTACACCTTC.

The chain couples TRBV7-2 to TRBJ1-4; D unresolved. The V end was cut by 3 bases, the J end by 8 bases, with 13 bases between. The germline V gene encodes CDR1 SGHTA and CDR2 FQGNSA. The CDR3 is 14 amino acids. Here the CDR3 reads CASSFDWTDEKLFF. The CDR3 DNA is TGTGCCAGCAGCTTTGATTGGACTGACGAAAAACTGTTTTTT.

This chain connects TRBV6-1 to TRBJ2-5; D might be TRBD1 (5 bases). Germline CDR1 and CDR2: MNHNS and SASEGT. V dropped 3 bases and J dropped 0 bases, with 8 bases sitting between them. This CDR3 has 14 amino acids. The CDR3 loop reads CASSEGRYQETQYF. CDR3 nucleotide sequence: TGTGCCAGCAGTGAGGGGCGGTACCAAGAGACCCAGTACTTC.

The chain is built from TRBV29-1 and TRBJ2-7; maybe TRBD2 (5 bases). The CDR3 is made up of 13 amino acids. The V and J ends lost 2 bases and 5 bases respectively, with 13 bases between them. Germline V gene sequence: CDR1 SQVTM, CDR2 ANQGSEA. The chain's CDR3 is CSVERGTVHEQYF. Here the CDR3 DNA reads TGCAGCGTTGAACGGGGTACGGTGCACGAGCAGTACTTC.

J is TRBJ1-2 and V is TRBV20-1; no reliable D call. This CDR3 has 11 residues. The V gene's germline CDR1 is DFQATT and CDR2 SNEGSKA (reference sequence). Trimming cost V 7 bases and J 5 bases, with 11 bases left between them. The CDR3 protein is CSGPRKYGYTF. The CDR3 DNA is TGCAGTGGGCCCAGAAAGTATGGCTACACCTTC.

The chain uses TRBV5-1 and TRBJ2-5; 7 positions agree with TRBD1. Germline CDR1 SGHRS, CDR2 YFSETQ. The CDR3 runs 14 residues. Trimming removed 2 bases from V and 3 bases from J; junction bases left unmatched: 4. The CDR3 sequence is CASSFRQGEETQYF. CDR3 bases: TGCGCCAGCAGCTTCAGACAGGGTGAAGAGACCCAGTACTTC.

This rearrangement joins TRBV7-6 to TRBJ2-1; 9 bases agree with TRBD2. CDR3 length: 15 amino acids. Trimming took 4 bases from V and 6 from J; bases not matched to a gene: 7. Germline V gives CDR1 SGHVS, CDR2 FNYEAQ. The CDR3 DNA reads TGTGCCAGCAGCTCCCCCGGGACTAGCACCAATGAGCAGTTCTTC. It encodes CASSSPGTSTNEQFF.

This sequence joins TRBV19 and TRBJ2-1; possible D gene TRBD2, 5 bases. Trimming cost V 0 bases and J 6 bases, with 12 bases left between them. This CDR3 is built from 15 residues. Germline V lookup: CDR1 LNHDA, CDR2 SQIVND (reference sequence). DNA for the CDR3: TGTGCCAGTAGTATAGATGGGCTAGCACCCAATGAGCAGTTCTTC. This sequence encodes CASSIDGLAPNEQFF.

The chain recombines TRBV27 with TRBJ1-1, with a possible D match to TRBD1 (5 bases). The CDR3 is made up of 12 amino acids. The V gene's germline CDR1 is MNHEY and CDR2 SMNVEV (reference sequence). V lost 6 bases and J lost 5, with 10 bases in between. CDR3 in DNA: TGTGCCAGCAGCAGGGCTGGGACTGAAGCTTTCTTT. It is translated as CASSRAGTEAFF.

This clone came up a few times. The V call is TRBV29-1, the J call TRBJ2-6, with D uncertain. Between the trimmed V and J ends, which lost 3 bases and 2 bases, there was a span of 5 bases. Per germline, CDR1 SQVTM and CDR2 ANQGSEA. The CDR3 is 13 amino acids. CDR3 in amino acids: CSVDGAGANVLTF. As DNA, the CDR3 is TGCAGCGTTGATGGAGCTGGGGCCAACGTCCTGACTTTC. Combining the CDR3 with reference TRBV29-1 and TRBJ2-6 gives the whole variable domain SAVISQKPSRDICQRGTSLTIQCQVDSQVTMMFWYRQQPGQSLTLIATANQGSEATYESGFVIDKFPISRPNLTFSTLTVSNMSPEDSSIYLCSVDGAGANVLTFGAGSRLTVL.